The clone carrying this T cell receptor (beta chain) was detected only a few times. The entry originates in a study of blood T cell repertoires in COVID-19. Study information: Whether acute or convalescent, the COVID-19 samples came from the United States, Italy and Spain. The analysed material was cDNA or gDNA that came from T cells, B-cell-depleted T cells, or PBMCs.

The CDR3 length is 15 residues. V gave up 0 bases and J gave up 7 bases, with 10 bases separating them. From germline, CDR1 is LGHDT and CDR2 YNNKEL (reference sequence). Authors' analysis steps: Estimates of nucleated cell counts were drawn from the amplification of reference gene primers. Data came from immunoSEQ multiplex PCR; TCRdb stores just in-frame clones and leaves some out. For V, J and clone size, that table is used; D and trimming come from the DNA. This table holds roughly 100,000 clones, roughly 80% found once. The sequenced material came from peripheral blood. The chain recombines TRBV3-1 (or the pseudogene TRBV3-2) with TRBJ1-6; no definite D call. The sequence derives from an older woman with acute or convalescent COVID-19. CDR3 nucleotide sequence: TGTGCCAGCAGCCAAGATGCCCCCCGGAATTCACCCCTCCACTTT. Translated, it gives CASSQDAPRNSPLHF.